This is a list of T cell receptor beta chains from one sample in a study of post-analysis software for immune sequencing data. TCRdb fed the PCR reads into MiXCR, producing one record per CDR3 protein. Of a few hundred thousand distinct CDR3 sequences listed, roughly 30% are singletons. Sequenced sample: blood. The receptors derive from a girl between 5 and 17 years old with multiple sclerosis. Each CDR3 is given with its conserved first and last residue. The D gene is left open where the match is weak. Clone size is given for some rows only: seen once, a few or many times, or a class if the clone is expanded.

v_gene,j_gene,d_gene,len,abundance,CDR3nt,CDR3aa
TRBV7-3,TRBJ2-1,.,15,.,TGTGCCAGCAGCCAGACAGGGAGGGGGGACAATGAGCAGTTCTTC,CASSQTGRGDNEQFF
TRBV7-3,TRBJ2-6,.,14,.,TGTGCCAGCAGTAAGAGCTCTGGGGCCAACGTCCTGACTTTC,CASSKSSGANVLTF
TRBV20-1,TRBJ1-5,.,18,.,TGCAGTGCTAGAGGGCGGGTGACAGGCCGAGGACGAAATCAGCCCCAGCATTTT,CSARGRVTGRGRNQPQHF
TRBV7-2,TRBJ2-5,TRBD1,16,.,TGTGCCAGCAGCTTCTCCGGGACAGGGGGCGGAGAGACCCAGTACTTC,CASSFSGTGGGETQYF
TRBV7-2,TRBJ2-5,TRBD1,14,few,TGTGCCAGCAGCTTCCAGGGGGTCCAAGAGACCCAGTACTTC,CASSFQGVQETQYF
TRBV6-6,TRBJ2-5,.,11,.,TGTGCCAGCAGAATGCAAGAGACCCAGTACTTC,CASRMQETQYF
TRBV7-9,TRBJ2-5,.,15,.,TGTGCCAGCAGCTTAGGGGGGCTGGGGTTCCGGGAGCAGTACTTC,CASSLGGLGFREQYF
TRBV20-1,TRBJ1-1,.,14,.,TGCAGTGCTGTCCCAGGGGTGGTGAACACTGAAGCTTTCTTT,CSAVPGVVNTEAFF
TRBV20-1,TRBJ2-7,TRBD2,13,.,TGCAGTGCTGTGCGGGGGGCTAACTACGAGCAGTACTTC,CSAVRGANYEQYF
TRBV7-9,TRBJ2-5,.,14,few,TGTGCCAGCAGCTTTCCAACCGGAGGAGAGACCCAGTACTTC,CASSFPTGGETQYF
TRBV5-1,TRBJ2-3,.,15,.,TGCGCCAGCAGCTTGGAAGCAGGGATGGGCGATACGCAGTATTTT,CASSLEAGMGDTQYF
TRBV12-3/TRBV12-4,TRBJ2-1,TRBD2,17,.,TGTGCCAGCAGTACGGGACTAGCGGGGGCCACCTACAATGAGCAGTTCTTC,CASSTGLAGATYNEQFF
TRBV4-3,TRBJ1-4,TRBD1,18,few,TGCGCCAGCAGCCAACTCGGGGCAGGGGGCGCAACTAATGAAAAACCGTTTTTT,CASSQLGAGGATNEKPFF
TRBV6-1,TRBJ1-2,.,13,.,TGTGCCAGCAGTGAAGTGGCATTACTCGGCTACACCTTC,CASSEVALLGYTF
TRBV4-2,TRBJ2-1,.,17,.,TGTGCCAGCAGCCAAGCGGGGGGCCTCAGTTCCTACAATGAGCAGTTCTTC,CASSQAGGLSSYNEQFF
TRBV7-9,TRBJ2-7,.,14,.,TGTGCCAGCAGCTTAGGAGTGGGGGGAGAGGCCCAGTACTTC,CASSLGVGGEAQYF
TRBV30,TRBJ2-5,.,13,.,TGTGCCTGGGGGGGCAGGGGACGGGAGACCCAGTACTTC,CAWGGRGRETQYF
TRBV27,TRBJ2-2,.,13,.,TGTGCCAGCAGCCGTACAGGGTCCGGGGAGCTGTTTTTT,CASSRTGSGELFF
TRBV7-6,TRBJ2-5,TRBD2,14,few,TGTGCCAGCAGCTTTCTTTCGGGGGGAGAGACCCAGTACTTC,CASSFLSGGETQYF
TRBV6-4,TRBJ1-4,.,16,few,TGTGCCAGCAGTACGGGTACTATTTATGGGGATGAAAAACTGTTTTTT,CASSTGTIYGDEKLFF
TRBV20-1,TRBJ1-3,.,11,.,TGCAGTGCTAGGGGGCGAAACACCATATATTTT,CSARGRNTIYF
TRBV4-3,TRBJ1-1,.,14,few,TGCGCCAGCAGCTTGGGGATGGGGCAAAGGGAAGCTTTCTTT,CASSLGMGQREAFF
TRBV6-5,TRBJ1-1,TRBD1,15,few,TGTGCCAGCAGCCCCCTGGAGGGGGCGTTTACTGAAGCTTTCTTT,CASSPLEGAFTEAFF
TRBV5-6,TRBJ1-1,.,12,.,TGTGCCAGCAGCTTAGTGAGCTCTGAAGCTTTCTTT,CASSLVSSEAFF
TRBV3-1,TRBJ1-1,.,12,.,TGTGCCAGCAGCCCAGGTCGGGCGGAAGCTTTCTTT,CASSPGRAEAFF
TRBV12-3/TRBV12-4,TRBJ2-1,.,15,.,TGTGCCAGCAGTCTGGACAGTGGGACCTACAATGAGCAGTTCTTC,CASSLDSGTYNEQFF
TRBV7-6,TRBJ1-6,.,16,.,TGTGCCAGCAGCTTCGGTGGGGTCAGGGGTAATTCACCCCTCCACTTT,CASSFGGVRGNSPLHF
TRBV2,TRBJ2-5,.,15,.,TGTGCCAGCAGGGGGCAGGGATTGGCCCGAGAGACCCAGTACTTC,CASRGQGLARETQYF
TRBV12-3/TRBV12-4,TRBJ2-1,.,14,.,TGTGCCAGCAGCGACACCAACTCCTACAATGAGCAGTTCTTC,CASSDTNSYNEQFF
TRBV28,TRBJ1-2,.,12,few,TGTGCCAGCAGTTCGGACAGACCGGAAAACACCTTC,CASSSDRPENTF
TRBV10-3,TRBJ1-2,.,13,.,TGTGCCATCAGTGAGCCTCAGGACTATGGCTACACCTTC,CAISEPQDYGYTF
TRBV12-3/TRBV12-4,TRBJ1-6,TRBD1,17,.,TGTGCCAGCAGTTCAAAACGGGACAGGGGGTATAATTCACCCCTCCACTTT,CASSSKRDRGYNSPLHF
TRBV10-3,TRBJ2-7,.,15,many,TGTGCCATCAGTGAGTCGTCGGGCAGGGCAGGGGAGCAGTACTTC,CAISESSGRAGEQYF
TRBV12-3/TRBV12-4,TRBJ1-4,.,15,many,TGTGCCAGCAGTTTTTCCGACAGCAGTAATGAAAAACTGTTTTTT,CASSFSDSSNEKLFF
TRBV14,TRBJ1-1,.,15,.,TGTGCCAGCAGCCAAGTGCGCCTCTGGAACACTGAAGCTTTCTTT,CASSQVRLWNTEAFF
TRBV12-3/TRBV12-4,TRBJ2-3,TRBD2,18,.,TGTGCCAGCAGTTTTGGAGCGGGGGGGCCATTAGGAACAGATACGCAGTATTTT,CASSFGAGGPLGTDTQYF
TRBV29-1,TRBJ2-3,.,10,many,TGCAGCGTTGCCGCTGATACGCAGTATTTT,CSVAADTQYF
TRBV12-3/TRBV12-4,TRBJ2-1,TRBD2,18,.,TGTGCCAGCAGTTTACGGGGCGGGGGGACGAGCTCCTACAATGAGCAGTTCTTC,CASSLRGGGTSSYNEQFF
TRBV6-6,TRBJ1-2,TRBD1,15,few,TGTGCCAGCAGGACAGACAGGGGGCGCGTCGGTGGCTACACCTTC,CASRTDRGRVGGYTF
TRBV20-1,TRBJ2-3,TRBD2,16,.,TGCAGTGCTAGGGGCTGGCGGGGGGGTTTCACAGATACGCAGTATTTT,CSARGWRGGFTDTQYF
TRBV11-2,TRBJ2-1,.,13,once,TGTGCCAGCAGCTTAGAGACTGAGGATGAGCAGTTCTTC,CASSLETEDEQFF
TRBV18,TRBJ2-4,.,16,few,TGTGCCAGCTCACCGGGGTTAGGGCAGGGAGAAAACATTCAGTACTTC,CASSPGLGQGENIQYF
TRBV20-1,TRBJ1-5,.,15,few,TGCAGTGCTAGAGTCGGTAGTTTAGTCAATCAGCCCCAGCATTTT,CSARVGSLVNQPQHF
TRBV6-5,TRBJ1-2,.,12,.,TGTGCCAGCAGTCTGCAGGGGCTTGGCTACACCTTC,CASSLQGLGYTF
TRBV7-3,TRBJ2-2,.,13,.,TGTGCCAGCAGCTCCCAGCTAACCGGGGAGCTGTTTTTT,CASSSQLTGELFF
TRBV7-2,TRBJ1-2,.,14,.,TGTGCCAGCAGCCCGAGGGGGGCATTCTATGGCTACACCTTC,CASSPRGAFYGYTF
TRBV10-3,TRBJ1-2,.,14,.,TGTGCCATCAGTGAGAACATACCAAACTATGGCTACACCTTC,CAISENIPNYGYTF
TRBV11-3,TRBJ2-7,.,14,.,TGTGCCAGCAGCCCCCCGGACGGTAAGAATGAGCAGTACTTC,CASSPPDGKNEQYF
TRBV9,TRBJ1-5,TRBD1,14,.,TGTGCCAGCAGCGCCGGACAGGGTTGGCAGCCCCAGCATTTT,CASSAGQGWQPQHF